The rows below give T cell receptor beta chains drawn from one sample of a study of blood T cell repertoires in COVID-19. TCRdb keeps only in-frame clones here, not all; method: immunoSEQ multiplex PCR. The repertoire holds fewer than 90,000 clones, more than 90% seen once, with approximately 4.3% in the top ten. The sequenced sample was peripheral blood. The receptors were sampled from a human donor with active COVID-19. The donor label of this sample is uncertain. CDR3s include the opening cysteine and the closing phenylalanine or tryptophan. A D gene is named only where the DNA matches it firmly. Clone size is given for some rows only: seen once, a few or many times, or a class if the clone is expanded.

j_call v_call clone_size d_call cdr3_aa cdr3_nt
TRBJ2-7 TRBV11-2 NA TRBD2 CASSPYMTSGSRAYEQYF TGTGCCAGCAGCCCGTATATGACTAGCGGGAGTCGAGCCTACGAGCAGTACTTC
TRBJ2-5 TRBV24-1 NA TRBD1 CATSDSGTGWQETQYF TGTGCCACCAGTGATTCGGGGACAGGCTGGCAAGAGACCCAGTACTTC
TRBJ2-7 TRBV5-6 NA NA CASSLVSYEQYF TGTGCCAGCAGCCTCGTGTCCTACGAGCAGTACTTC
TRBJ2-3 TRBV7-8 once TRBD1 CASSSRPRDRGTDTQYF TGTGCCAGCAGCTCCCGCCCCCGGGACAGGGGCACAGATACGCAGTATTTT
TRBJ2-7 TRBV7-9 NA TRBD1 CASRPKGTALGYYEQYF TGTGCCAGCAGGCCAAAGGGGACAGCCCTGGGCTATTACGAGCAGTACTTC
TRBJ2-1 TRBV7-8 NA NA CASSLGDFHNEQFF TGTGCCAGCAGCTTAGGGGACTTCCACAATGAGCAGTTCTTC
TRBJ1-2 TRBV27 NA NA CASSRQDRPYGYTF TGTGCCAGCAGTCGCCAGGACAGACCCTATGGCTACACCTTC
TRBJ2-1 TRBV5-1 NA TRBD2 CASSGSGIGEQFF TGCGCCAGCAGCGGTAGCGGGATTGGTGAGCAGTTCTTC
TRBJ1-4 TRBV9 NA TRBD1 CASSASPGQGGEKLFF TGTGCCAGCAGCGCTTCGCCGGGACAGGGGGGCGAAAAACTGTTTTTT
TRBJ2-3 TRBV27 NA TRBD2 CASRRQGISGRAQDTQYF TGTGCCAGCAGACGACAGGGTATAAGCGGGAGGGCCCAAGATACGCAGTATTTT
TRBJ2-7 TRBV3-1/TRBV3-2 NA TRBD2 CASSQAAGGAYEQYF TGTGCCAGCAGCCAAGCAGCGGGGGGCGCGTACGAGCAGTACTTC
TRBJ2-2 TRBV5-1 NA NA CASSLRGQSVTGELFF TGCGCCAGCAGCTTGCGGGGACAATCTGTCACCGGGGAGCTGTTTTTT
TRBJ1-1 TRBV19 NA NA CASSPQGRGSTEAFF TGTGCCAGTAGTCCTCAGGGTAGGGGGTCCACTGAAGCTTTCTTT
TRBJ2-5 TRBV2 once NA CASSETGVPETQYF TGTGCCAGCAGTGAAACGGGGGTCCCAGAGACCCAGTACTTC
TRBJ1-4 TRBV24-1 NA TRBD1 CATSDRGTGGGEKLFF TGTGCCACCAGTGATCGAGGGACAGGAGGCGGTGAAAAACTGTTTTTT
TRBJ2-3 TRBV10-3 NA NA CAISDPLLGGTDTQYF TGTGCCATCAGTGATCCCCTCTTGGGAGGCACAGATACGCAGTATTTT
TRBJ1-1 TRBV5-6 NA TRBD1 CASSPGTGNKNTEAFF TGTGCCAGCAGCCCAGGGACAGGGAATAAGAACACTGAAGCTTTCTTT
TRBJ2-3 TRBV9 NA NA CASSVGSWTDTQYF TGTGCCAGCAGCGTAGGTAGTTGGACAGATACGCAGTATTTT
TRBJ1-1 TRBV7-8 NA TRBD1 CASSSTGEDTEAFF TGTGCCAGCAGCTCCACAGGGGAGGACACTGAAGCTTTCTTT
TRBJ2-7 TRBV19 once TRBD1 CASSIWSETGAYEQYF TGTGCCAGTAGTATATGGTCCGAGACAGGGGCGTACGAGCAGTACTTC
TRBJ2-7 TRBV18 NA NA CASSLYGIYYEQYF TGTGCCAGCTCACTATACGGGATATACTACGAGCAGTACTTC
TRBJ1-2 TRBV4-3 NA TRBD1 CASSQEFEGAEKNGYTF TGCGCCAGCAGCCAAGAGTTTGAGGGGGCAGAAAAAAATGGCTACACCTTC
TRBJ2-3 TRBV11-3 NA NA CASSRAGTDTQYF TGTGCCAGCTCGAGGGCCGGGACAGATACGCAGTATTTT
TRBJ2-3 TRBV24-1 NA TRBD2 CATTPAGGRTDTQYF TGTGCCACCACCCCAGCGGGGGGGCGGACGGATACGCAGTATTTT
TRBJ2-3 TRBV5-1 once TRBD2 CASSFFGTRGTDTQYF TGCGCCAGCAGCTTTTTTGGGACTAGAGGCACAGATACGCAGTATTTT
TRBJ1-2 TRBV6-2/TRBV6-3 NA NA CASSSHPGTKGDYGYTF TGTGCCAGCAGTTCTCACCCTGGGACAAAGGGAGACTATGGCTACACCTTC
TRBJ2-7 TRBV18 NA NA CASSRNTEEQYF TGTGCCAGCTCACGGAATACAGAAGAGCAGTACTTC
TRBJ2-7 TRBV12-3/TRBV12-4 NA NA CASRTTASYEQYF TGTGCCAGCAGGACAACAGCTTCCTACGAGCAGTACTTC
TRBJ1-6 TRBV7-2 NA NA CASSSRAGVDNSPLHF TGTGCCAGCAGCTCTCGGGCAGGGGTCGATAATTCACCCCTCCACTTT
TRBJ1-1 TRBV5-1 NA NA CASSSGQNTEAFF TGCGCCAGCAGCTCGGGACAGAACACTGAAGCTTTCTTT
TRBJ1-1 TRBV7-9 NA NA CASNDIATGMNTEAFF TGTGCCAGCAACGACATAGCTACAGGAATGAACACTGAAGCTTTCTTT
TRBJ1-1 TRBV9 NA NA CASSVVTGSAFF TGTGCCAGCAGCGTGGTAACAGGGAGTGCTTTCTTT
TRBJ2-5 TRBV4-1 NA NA CASSQEGLAAQETQYF TGCGCCAGCAGCCAAGAGGGATTAGCGGCCCAAGAGACCCAGTACTTC
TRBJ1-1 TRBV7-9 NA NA CASSRPAGGTEAFF TGTGCCAGCAGCCGGCCCGCGGGAGGCACTGAAGCTTTCTTT
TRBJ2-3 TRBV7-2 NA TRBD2 CASSSGTSGGRGTQYF TGTGCCAGCAGCTCGGGGACTAGCGGGGGGCGTGGTACGCAGTATTTT
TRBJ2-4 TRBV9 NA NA CASSVGAGPGDIQYF TGTGCCAGCAGCGTAGGAGCCGGCCCCGGGGACATTCAGTACTTC
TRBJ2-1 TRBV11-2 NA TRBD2 CASSFRRAGGPVSYNEQFF TGTGCCAGCAGCTTCCGAAGAGCGGGAGGGCCGGTTTCCTACAATGAGCAGTTCTTC
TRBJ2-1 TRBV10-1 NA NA CASSAPSGGYPNEQFF TGCGCCAGCAGTGCCCCCTCCGGAGGGTATCCCAATGAGCAGTTCTTC
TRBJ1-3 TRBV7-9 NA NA CASSLTGAAGNTIYF TGTGCCAGCAGCTTAACGGGAGCTGCTGGAAACACCATATATTTT
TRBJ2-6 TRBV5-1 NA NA CASSSGVAGANVLTF TGCGCCAGCAGCTCTGGAGTAGCTGGGGCCAACGTCCTGACTTTC
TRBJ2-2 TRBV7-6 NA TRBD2 CASSLASGGFGELFF TGTGCCAGCAGCTTAGCCAGCGGGGGGTTCGGGGAGCTGTTTTTT
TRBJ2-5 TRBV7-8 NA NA CASCGTWKETQYF TGTGCCAGCTGTGGGACTTGGAAAGAGACCCAGTACTTC